Following are 8 T cell receptor beta chains from one sample sequenced in a study of blood T cell repertoires in COVID-19. Generated by immunoSEQ multiplex PCR, the TCRdb table keeps only in-frame clones and is missing some. The table shows 220,000 or so clones, with around 83% occurring only once. Sample: peripheral blood. These receptor sequences come from a man aged 50-60 years who had recovered from COVID-19.

V usage is TRBV19 and J usage is TRBJ1-5; 7 bases are a match to TRBD1. CDR3 length: 15 residues. V lost 1 base to trimming and J lost 4 bases; unmatched junction nucleotides: 4. Per germline, CDR1 LNHDA and CDR2 SQIVND (reference sequence). CDR3 coding DNA: TGTGCCAGTAGTATAGTAGGGGGCGCTAATCAGCCCCAGCATTTT. Translated, it gives CASSIVGGANQPQHF.

The chain links TRBV5-5 to TRBJ2-7, with D possibly being TRBD2 (6 bases). The CDR3 runs 16 residues. Germline V CDR1 and CDR2: SGHKS, YYEKEE (reference sequence). V dropped 0 bases and J dropped 5 bases, with 18 bases sitting between them. CDR3 sequence: CASSLGVSGLVDEQYF. In DNA, the CDR3 is TGTGCCAGCAGCTTGGGGGTTAGCGGATTAGTCGACGAGCAGTACTTC.

The V gene is TRBV30, the J gene TRBJ2-3; 9 bases line up with TRBD1. The length of the CDR3 is 15 residues. Germline V gene data show CDR1 as GTSNPN and CDR2 as SVGIG (reference sequence). The ends lost 2 bases at V and 3 bases at J; junction bases unmatched: 6. The CDR3: CAWSSRDRATDTQYF. For the CDR3, the DNA is TGTGCCTGGAGTAGCCGGGACAGGGCGACAGATACGCAGTATTTT.

V gene TRBV6-5 combines with J gene TRBJ2-3; tentative D call: TRBD2 (6 bases). The CDR3 is 11 amino acids. Trimming shortened V by 10 bases and J by 10 bases, and 15 bases separated the two germline ends. Germline-derived CDR1 and CDR2 are MNHEY and SVGAGI. The CDR3, as DNA: TGTGCCACCCGCACGGGAGCGGCGCAGTATTTT. It is translated as CATRTGAAQYF.

The chain combines TRBV13 with TRBJ1-2, with unresolved D. V lost 3 bases and J lost 4, with 9 bases in between. The CDR3 is 13 residues long. CDR1 and CDR2 (germline): PRHDT, FYEKMQ (reference sequence). CDR3 nucleotide sequence: TGTGCCAGCAGCTTTCGGGGTGTCTATGGCTACACCTTC. Residues: CASSFRGVYGYTF.

The rearrangement joins TRBV9 to TRBJ2-2; D perhaps matches TRBD2 (5 bases). This CDR3 is built from 15 residues. Germline CDR1 SGDLS, CDR2 YYNGEE. The germline V and J ends were trimmed by 0 bases and 6 bases, with 12 bases remaining between them. The CDR3 loop reads CASSVGRLAPGELFF. DNA for the CDR3: TGTGCCAGCAGCGTAGGGAGGCTTGCCCCCGGGGAGCTGTTTTTT.

CDR3 region: CASSRSGKGSGNTIYF. CDR3 sequence (DNA): TGTGCCAGCAGCCGATCAGGGAAAGGGTCTGGAAACACCATATATTTT. This sequence joins TRBV5-6 and TRBJ1-3; a weak D match, TRBD1 (5 bases). CDR3 length: 16 amino acids. In germline, CDR1 is SGHDT, CDR2 YYEEEE. V lost 4 bases and J 1 base, leaving 15 bases between the germline ends.

The CDR3 bases are TGTGCCAGCAGCCACACAGATACCAGCTCCTACGAGCAGTACTTC. Its translation is CASSHTDTSSYEQYF. The chain employs TRBV11-2 and TRBJ2-7; no definite D call. This CDR3 is 15 amino acids long. With 5 bases removed from V and 0 bases from J, the gap between germline ends came to 14 bases. Looked up from germline, CDR1 is SGHAT and CDR2 is FQNNGV.